These 5 T cell receptor beta chains came from one sample sequenced in a study of radiation and T cells in renal cell carcinoma (dated by TCRdb to about 2020). The time point label here, explained by the study, means: baseline pretreatment blood. This specimen's treatment or condition label, per the study, means: 15 Gy SBRT to primary tumor, nephrectomy 4 weeks later. Library generation was performed with the immunoSEQ multiplex PCR assay. This immuneACCESS table, as held by TCRdb, lists in-frame sequences with V and J called but not all clones. Of the missing ones, under half trace to an unresolved V gene in checked studies; the others have no known cause. This sample comprises 130,000 to 150,000 clones, about 88% of them detected only once. The ten biggest clones cover more than 10% of the sample. The sequences come from blood, collected from a patient whose treatment included radiotherapy and nephrectomy. These TCRs come from a woman in her forties or fifties with renal cell carcinoma.

The chain recombines TRBV2 with TRBJ1-1; D is unclear. Germline CDR1 and CDR2: SNHLY and FYNNEI. CDR3 length: 14 residues. Trimming stripped 2 bases from V and 1 base from J, with 8 bases between. This chain's CDR3 is CASSEPTRNTEAFF. The CDR3 DNA is TGTGCCAGCAGTGAACCAACCAGGAACACTGAAGCTTTCTTT.

The chain couples TRBV6-5 to TRBJ2-5, with 8 positions matching TRBD1. V lost 2 bases, J lost 6 bases, and 11 bases stayed unmatched. Looked up from germline, CDR1 is MNHEY and CDR2 is SVGAGI. The CDR3 runs to 16 residues. The CDR3 region is CASSYGRGTGEQTQYF. In DNA, the CDR3 is TGTGCCAGCAGTTACGGCCGCGGGACAGGAGAACAGACCCAGTACTTC.

The chain has TRBV7-3 and TRBJ1-1, with a tentative D call TRBD1 (6 bases). The CDR3 runs 13 residues. The germline V gene has CDR1 SGHTA and CDR2 FQGTGA. V lost 5 bases and J 3 bases, leaving 10 bases between the germline ends. Here the CDR3 DNA reads TGTGCCAGCAGCGCCCAGGGGTACACTGAAGCTTTCTTT. This gives the protein CASSAQGYTEAFF.

V is TRBV9 and J is TRBJ2-6; no definite D call. The CDR3 length is 14 residues. Looked up from germline, CDR1 is SGDLS and CDR2 is YYNGEE. V was cut by 1 base and J by 0 bases, with 2 bases left in between. CDR3 coding DNA: TGTGCCAGCAGCGTATTCTCTGGGGCCAACGTCCTGACTTTC. It encodes CASSVFSGANVLTF. Full variable domain (rest looked up from reference TRBV9 and TRBJ2-6): DSGVTQTPKHLITATGQRVTLRCSPRSGDLSVYWYQQSLDQGLQFLIQYYNGEERAKGNILERFSAQQFPDLHSELNLSSLELGDSALYFCASSVFSGANVLTFGAGSRLTVL.

The J gene is TRBJ2-1, the V gene TRBV2; D is perhaps TRBD2 (5 bases). Germline V gives CDR1 SNHLY, CDR2 FYNNEI. Trimming removed 8 bases from V and 7 bases from J, with 24 bases in between. The CDR3 sequence is 16 residues long. CDR3 in amino acids: CASAFTWELRENEQFF. In DNA, the CDR3 is TGTGCCAGCGCCTTTACCTGGGAACTTAGGGAGAATGAGCAGTTCTTC.